The 22 T cell receptor beta chains below come from one sample, sequenced in a study of cytomegalovirus exposure and HLA in healthy donors. PCR involved 60 Vbeta and 13 Jbeta primers. Only in-frame clones appear in the TCRdb table, and some are missing; sequencing was by immunoSEQ multiplex PCR. The sample holds over 75,000 clones, 65% to 75% seen once. What was sequenced was PBMCs. All receptors derive from a man aged 30 to 45 in good health and CMV-seronegative.

This chain uses TRBV5-6 with TRBJ2-5; no firm D call. Trimming pared 0 bases from V and 7 bases from J, leaving 16 bases between. The CDR3 extends over 15 amino acids. The germline CDR1 and CDR2 sequences are SGHDT and YYEEEE. The CDR3 region is CASSLAERLDGTQYF. Here the CDR3 DNA reads TGTGCCAGCAGCTTGGCCGAACGTCTAGACGGGACCCAGTACTTC.

The chain employs TRBV5-4 and TRBJ2-7, with unresolved D. CDR3 length: 14 amino acids. CDR1 and CDR2 (germline): SGHNT, YYREEE (reference sequence). The ends were cut back, 1 base at V and 3 bases at J, with 11 bases in the middle. CDR3 sequence: CASSLRQVNYEQYF. The DNA of the CDR3 is TGTGCCAGCAGCTTGAGGCAGGTTAACTACGAGCAGTACTTC.

This chain links TRBV19 with TRBJ2-2; TRBD1 is a possible D gene (6 bases). The V gene lost 3 bases and the J gene lost 4 bases, with 9 bases spanning the gap. Germline V gene sequence: CDR1 LNHDA, CDR2 SQIVND (reference sequence). This CDR3 contains 14 residues. This chain's CDR3 is CASSISGATGELFF. CDR3 in DNA: TGTGCCAGTAGTATCTCAGGGGCCACCGGGGAGCTGTTTTTT.

The chain's CDR3 is CASSQGTSGISYNEQFF. In DNA, the CDR3 is TGTGCCAGCAGCCAAGGGACTAGCGGGATCTCCTACAATGAGCAGTTCTTC. V is TRBV14 and J is TRBJ2-1; 12 nucleotides match TRBD2. V dropped 1 base and J dropped 0; count of bases not matched to a gene: 1. The CDR3 consists of 17 residues. CDR1 SGHDN and CDR2 FVKESK come from the germline V gene.

The V call is TRBV7-8, the J call TRBJ2-3; 10 nucleotides agree with TRBD2. Germline trimming cut 6 bases from V and 2 bases from J; bases unmatched to any gene: 11. The CDR3 runs to 17 residues. The germline V gene has CDR1 SGHVS and CDR2 FQNEAQ. The CDR3 spells CASRLKRAGGYTDTQYF. CDR3 bases: TGTGCCAGCAGGTTGAAACGAGCGGGGGGGTACACAGATACGCAGTATTTT.

The chain is built from TRBV2 and TRBJ1-1; D possibly corresponds to TRBD1 (5 bases). CDR1 is SNHLY, CDR2 FYNNEI, per germline. CDR3 size: 11 residues. Trimming cost V 8 bases and J 10 bases, with 14 bases left between them. In DNA form, the CDR3 reads TGTGCCAGCCGTCAGGGCTCCGGAGCTTTCTTT. Its protein is CASRQGSGAFF.

The V call is TRBV19, the J call TRBJ1-5; unclear D gene. Trimming pared 5 bases from V and 5 bases from J, leaving 7 bases between. The CDR3 has 12 residues. Germline loops: CDR1 LNHDA, CDR2 SQIVND (reference sequence). The CDR3 here is CASSELDQPQHF. Written as DNA, the CDR3 is TGTGCCAGTAGTGAGTTAGATCAGCCCCAGCATTTT.

The CDR3 region is CASSEAGKGGTEAFF. In DNA form, the CDR3 reads TGTGCCAGCAGTGAAGCGGGAAAGGGAGGGACTGAAGCTTTCTTT. The chain has TRBV6-1 and TRBJ1-1; D is ambiguous. Trimming took off 0 bases at V and 5 bases at J, with 13 bases between the two ends. CDR1 is MNHNS and CDR2 is SASEGT in the germline V gene. This CDR3 has 15 residues.

The chain links TRBV7-3 to TRBJ2-2; 14 nucleotides align to TRBD2. Per the germline V gene, CDR1 is SGHTA and CDR2 is FQGTGA. Germline trimming cut 4 bases from V and 1 base from J; bases unmatched to any gene: 5. CDR3 length equals 18 residues. As DNA, the CDR3 is TGTGCCAGCAGCTCAGGACTAGCGGGAGGTTGGAACACCGGGGAGCTGTTTTTT. Translated: CASSSGLAGGWNTGELFF. Looking up the rest from reference TRBV7-3 and TRBJ2-2 gives the full variable domain: GAGVSQTPSNKVTEKGKYVELRCDPISGHTALYWYRQSLGQGPEFLIYFQGTGAADDSGLPNDRFFAVRPEGSVSTLKIQRTERGDSAVYLCASSSGLAGGWNTGELFFGEGSRLTVL.

This chain links TRBV14 with TRBJ1-1; 7 positions match TRBD1. With V trimmed by 3 bases and J by 5 bases, 6 bases remained unmatched. The CDR3 extends over 14 amino acids. Germline V gives CDR1 SGHDN, CDR2 FVKESK. The CDR3 is CASSHQGGTTEAFF. CDR3 DNA sequence: TGTGCCAGCAGCCACCAGGGGGGAACGACTGAAGCTTTCTTT.

The genes are TRBV12-5 and TRBJ2-1, with 8 bases lining up with TRBD2. After removal of 7 bases from V and 5 bases from J, the junction contained 10 bases not matched to a gene. Per the germline V gene, CDR1 is LGHNT and CDR2 is FRNRAP. This CDR3 is built from 15 residues. The CDR3, as DNA: TGTGCTAGTGCCAACGGGGGGGCTGTCAACAATGAGCAGTTCTTC. Translation: CASANGGAVNNEQFF.

The CDR3 DNA follows: TGTGCCAGCAGTTATCCAGGCACAGATACGCAGTATTTT. Its translation: CASSYPGTDTQYF. J is TRBJ2-3 and V is TRBV6-5; D remains unclear. This CDR3 is built from 13 residues. From germline, CDR1 is MNHEY and CDR2 SVGAGI. V was cut by 3 bases and J by 1 base, with 5 bases left in between.

The J gene is TRBJ2-7, the V gene TRBV2; 8 bases match TRBD1. The V gene end was trimmed by 3 bases and the J gene end by 0 bases; junction bases not matched to a gene: 10. The germline V gene has CDR1 SNHLY and CDR2 FYNNEI. CDR3 length: 17 amino acids. CDR3 nucleotides: TGTGCCAGCAGTGATCTGGGGCTGGGGACAGGCTCCTACGAGCAGTACTTC. It encodes CASSDLGLGTGSYEQYF.

In its sample, this clone was seen a few times. V is TRBV30 and J is TRBJ1-1; D ambiguous. Trimming left V 0 bases short and J 7 bases short, with 9 bases between. Germline V gene sequence: CDR1 GTSNPN, CDR2 SVGIG (reference sequence). The CDR3 extends over 12 amino acids. CDR3 protein: CAWSVSRHEAFF. The CDR3 DNA is TGTGCCTGGAGTGTGAGCCGCCATGAAGCTTTCTTT. Combining the CDR3 with reference TRBV30 and TRBJ1-1 gives the whole variable domain SQTIHQWPATLVQPVGSPLSLECTVEGTSNPNLYWYRQAAGRGLQLLFYSVGIGQISSEVPQNLSASRPQDRQFILSSKKLLLSDSGFYLCAWSVSRHEAFFGQGTRLTVV.

This clone was recorded once. The V call is TRBV9, the J call TRBJ2-2, with D hard to call. The germline V and J ends were trimmed by 4 bases and 8 bases, with 15 bases remaining between them. CDR3 length: 14 amino acids. The germline CDR1 and CDR2 sequences are SGDLS and YYNGEE. CDR3 protein: CASSPTTALGELFF. The CDR3 nucleotides read TGTGCCAGCAGCCCCACAACAGCTCTTGGGGAGCTGTTTTTT.

The chain combines TRBV30 with TRBJ2-2; D not certain. Per germline, CDR1 GTSNPN and CDR2 SVGIG (reference sequence). The CDR3 is 17 amino acids. V lost 2 bases, J lost 5 bases, and 21 bases lay in between. The CDR3 DNA follows: TGTGCCTGGAGTTCCCGGTCCCTCGTCCTTACTACCGGGGAGCTGTTTTTT. It specifies CAWSSRSLVLTTGELFF. Variable domain in full (rest from reference TRBV30 and TRBJ2-2): SQTIHQWPATLVQPVGSPLSLECTVEGTSNPNLYWYRQAAGRGLQLLFYSVGIGQISSEVPQNLSASRPQDRQFILSSKKLLLSDSGFYLCAWSSRSLVLTTGELFFGEGSRLTVL.

The genes are TRBV5-1 and TRBJ2-5; TRBD1 agrees at 8 bases. V lost 4 bases, J lost 5 bases, and 10 bases stayed unmatched. The germline V gene encodes CDR1 SGHRS and CDR2 YFSETQ. The CDR3 has 15 amino acids. CDR3 coding DNA: TGCGCCAGCAGCATGGAACAGGGGGATTGGGAGACCCAGTACTTC. It specifies CASSMEQGDWETQYF.

The rearrangement joins TRBV5-1 to TRBJ2-7; 11 bases line up with TRBD1. This CDR3 is 15 amino acids long. Losses at the gene ends were 6 bases for V and 7 bases for J; bases not matched to a gene: 12. Per the germline V gene, CDR1 is SGHRS and CDR2 is YFSETQ. The CDR3 DNA sequence: TGCGCCAGCACCCCGCCAGGGACAGGGGGTCGGGAGCAGTACTTC. This codes for CASTPPGTGGREQYF.

The rearrangement uses TRBV6-6 and TRBJ1-1; 8 nucleotides line up with TRBD1. CDR1 MNHNY and CDR2 SVGAGI come from the germline V gene (reference sequence). The junction had 6 bases not matched to a gene; V was cut back by 5 bases and J by 10 bases. The CDR3 is 12 amino acids. CDR3 sequence (DNA): TGTGCCAGCAGTGCGTTACAGGGGGTAGCTTTCTTT. Translated, it gives CASSALQGVAFF.

The chain recombines TRBV7-3 with TRBJ1-2, with D perhaps matching TRBD1 (6 bases). Germline V CDR1 and CDR2: SGHTA, FQGTGA. V was cut by 0 bases and J by 8 bases, with 13 bases left in between. This CDR3 has 14 residues. CDR3 sequence reads: CASSLTPGVGGYTF. Written as DNA, the CDR3 is TGTGCCAGCAGCTTAACCCCAGGGGTAGGAGGCTACACCTTC.

J is TRBJ2-7 and V is TRBV19; TRBD2 aligns across 8 bases. This CDR3 is built from 16 residues. From germline, CDR1 is LNHDA and CDR2 SQIVND (reference sequence). Trimming at V came to 1 base and at J to 1 base, leaving 6 bases not matched to a gene. The CDR3 sequence is CASSIGNPSGSYEQYF. Written as DNA, the CDR3 is TGTGCCAGTAGTATAGGAAACCCTAGCGGGTCCTACGAGCAGTACTTC. The full variable domain, its missing parts supplied by reference TRBV19 and TRBJ2-7, is DGGITQSPKYLFRKEGQNVTLSCEQNLNHDAMYWYRQDPGQGLRLIYYSQIVNDFQKGDIAEGYSVSREKKESFPLTVTSAQKNPTAFYLCASSIGNPSGSYEQYFGPGTRLTVT.

V is TRBV27 and J is TRBJ1-5, with a weak D call TRBD1 (6 bases). V lost 5 bases and J 0 bases, leaving 14 bases between the germline ends. The CDR3 is made up of 16 amino acids. Germline CDR1 is MNHEY and CDR2 is SMNVEV (reference sequence). Here the CDR3 DNA reads TGTGCCAGCAGTCCCACCACAGGGCTTAGCAATCAGCCCCAGCATTTT. Protein: CASSPTTGLSNQPQHF.